This T cell receptor (beta chain) is drawn from a study of blood T cell repertoires in COVID-19. Study information: PBMCs, B-cell-depleted T cells, or T cells were the source of the cDNA or gDNA that made up the material.

Generated by immunoSEQ multiplex PCR, the TCRdb table keeps only in-frame clones and is missing some. This sample has about 140,000 clones; about three quarters occur once, and the top ten carry approximately 15%. From germline, CDR1 is SGHAT and CDR2 FQNNGV. With 0 bases clipped from V and 10 bases from J, the junction kept 9 bases outside the gene matches. This CDR3 region has 16 residues. The sequence came from a man aged 50 to 60 with acute or convalescent COVID-19. The V and J genes are TRBV11-2 and TRBJ1-6, with 7 positions matching TRBD1. Sample: peripheral blood. CDR3 sequence: CASSLESGTVVSPLHF. CDR3 bases: TGTGCCAGCAGCTTAGAATCCGGGACAGTGGTATCACCCCTCCACTTT.